This entry lists 26 T cell receptor beta chains sequenced from one sample in a study of blood T cell repertoires in COVID-19. The protocol was immunoSEQ multiplex PCR, while the TCRdb copy is restricted to in-frame clones and leaves out a portion. The sample records 300,000 or so clones, roughly 86% being singletons. Sequences were obtained from peripheral blood. The origin of the receptors is a woman aged 50 to 60 who had recovered from COVID-19.

The chain couples TRBV12-3 or TRBV12-4 to TRBJ1-2; 7 bases map to TRBD1. V lost 5 bases to trimming and J lost 8 bases; unmatched junction nucleotides: 5. This CDR3 comprises 12 residues. CDR3 sequence reads: CASSRQGSGYTF. The CDR3 DNA is TGTGCCAGCAGTCGACAGGGCTCCGGCTACACCTTC.

The genes are TRBV6-5 and TRBJ2-3; D is perhaps TRBD2 (6 bases). V shed 6 bases and J shed 0 bases, with 7 bases lying between them. The CDR3 consists of 13 residues. Germline lookup yields CDR1 MNHEY and CDR2 SVGAGI. DNA of the CDR3: TGTGCCAGCAGGCGGGGTAGCACAGATACGCAGTATTTT. Amino acid sequence: CASRRGSTDTQYF.

This clone has only one observation. The V call is TRBV20-1, the J call TRBJ2-7; D not resolved. The length of the CDR3 is 10 residues. Germline-derived CDR1 and CDR2 are DFQATT and SNEGSKA (reference sequence). The V gene lost 2 bases and the J gene lost 4 bases, with 3 bases spanning the gap. The CDR3 nucleotides read TGCAGTGCTAGAATATACGAGCAGTACTTC. This encodes CSARIYEQYF.

This sequence joins TRBV2 and TRBJ1-1; possible D gene TRBD1, 6 bases. In germline, CDR1 is SNHLY, CDR2 FYNNEI. V was shortened by 5 bases and J by 4 bases, with 11 bases between the two germline ends. The CDR3 covers 13 residues. The chain's CDR3 is CASSSTGFTEAFF. The CDR3 nucleotides read TGTGCCAGCAGTTCTACAGGGTTCACTGAAGCTTTCTTT.

The rearrangement uses TRBV7-8 and TRBJ1-5; maybe TRBD1 (5 bases). Germline lookup yields CDR1 SGHVS and CDR2 FQNEAQ. This CDR3 contains 13 residues. V shed 8 bases and J shed 5 bases, with 13 bases lying between them. This CDR3 is CASGAESYQPQHF. CDR3 sequence (DNA): TGTGCCAGCGGGGCAGAGAGTTATCAGCCCCAGCATTTT.

The chain recombines TRBV19 with TRBJ1-2, with 8 nucleotides matching TRBD1. Trimming cost V 6 bases and J 3 bases; bases outside gene matches: 9. Germline CDR1 is LNHDA and CDR2 is SQIVND (reference sequence). The CDR3 sequence is 15 residues long. CDR3 amino acids: CASRVPGQDYYGYTF. The CDR3 bases are TGTGCCAGTAGGGTCCCGGGACAGGATTACTATGGCTACACCTTC.

The chain employs TRBV5-1 and TRBJ2-3; a weak D match, TRBD1 (5 bases). Trimming pared 0 bases from V and 0 bases from J, leaving 11 bases between. Germline V CDR1 and CDR2: SGHRS, YFSETQ. The CDR3 is 16 residues long. The CDR3 region has the DNA TGCGCCAGCAGCTTGGGTGGGGCCGCCAGCACAGATACGCAGTATTTT. Its translation is CASSLGGAASTDTQYF.

This chain uses TRBV5-1 with TRBJ2-5; unclear D gene. CDR1 and CDR2 (germline): SGHRS, YFSETQ. Between the trimmed V and J ends, which lost 0 bases and 4 bases, there was a span of 4 bases. The CDR3 loop spans 12 amino acids. The DNA for the CDR3 is TGCGCCAGCAGCTTGGTCCGAGAGACCCAGTACTTC. Its translation is CASSLVRETQYF.

The chain recombines TRBV7-9 with TRBJ2-3; D gene unclear. V was pared by 5 bases and J by 6 bases, with 9 bases between. In germline, CDR1 is SEHNR, CDR2 FQNEAQ (reference sequence). The CDR3 runs 12 residues. CDR3 bases: TGTGCCAGCAGCCCCCAAGCGGATACGCAGTATTTT. It translates to CASSPQADTQYF.

The gene calls are TRBV6-2 or TRBV6-3 and TRBJ2-7; D might be TRBD2 (7 bases). Germline CDR1 reads MNHEY; CDR2 reads SVGEGT. With 5 bases removed from V and 0 bases from J, the gap between germline ends came to 14 bases. The CDR3 extends over 15 amino acids. CDR3 sequence reads: CASSQRGGGSYEQYF. The CDR3 coding sequence is TGTGCCAGCAGTCAAAGGGGGGGAGGCTCCTACGAGCAGTACTTC.

Only one count was recorded for this clone. The chain has TRBV19 and TRBJ1-5, with 8 bases fitting TRBD1. CDR1 is LNHDA and CDR2 is SQIVND in the germline V gene (reference sequence). The CDR3 is made up of 15 amino acids. V was pared by 7 bases and J by 7 bases, with 12 bases of the junction left unmatched. This CDR3 reads CASTSRTGRRQPQHF. The DNA of the CDR3 is TGTGCCAGTACCTCGAGGACAGGGAGAAGGCAGCCCCAGCATTTT.

The chain links TRBV6-5 to TRBJ2-7; TRBD1 agrees at 7 bases. This CDR3 contains 12 residues. Germline V lookup: CDR1 MNHEY, CDR2 SVGAGI. Trimming took 0 bases from V and 9 from J; bases not matched to a gene: 2. The CDR3 DNA is TGTGCCAGCAGTTACTCCCGGGACAGGCAGTACTTC. It translates to CASSYSRDRQYF.

This rearrangement joins TRBV21-1 to TRBJ2-7; the D segment call TRBD2 is taken from the table without a DNA check. TRBV21-1 is deemed a pseudogene. This CDR3 contains 16 residues. The CDR3: CASSKALAGGSYEQYF. CDR3 bases: TGTGCCAGCAGCAAAGCGCTAGCGGGAGGCTCCTACGAGCAGTACTTC.

This chain connects TRBV5-5 to TRBJ1-2; a weak D match, TRBD1 (6 bases). V lost 2 bases to trimming and J lost 2 bases, with 16 bases between them. This CDR3 is built from 16 residues. Germline V gene lookup returns CDR1 SGHKS and CDR2 YYEKEE (reference sequence). The CDR3 loop is CASSFSYAGVNYGYTF. Written as DNA, the CDR3 is TGTGCCAGCAGCTTTTCGTATGCAGGGGTAAACTATGGCTACACCTTC.

The chain combines TRBV6-5 with TRBJ2-7; the D gene is possibly TRBD1 (6 bases). Germline CDR1 reads MNHEY; CDR2 reads SVGAGI. The CDR3 extends over 12 amino acids. The germline V and J ends were trimmed by 10 bases and 4 bases, with 14 bases remaining between them. The CDR3: CATRMGAYEQYF. CDR3 bases: TGTGCCACCAGGATGGGGGCTTACGAGCAGTACTTC.

This chain uses TRBV24-1 with TRBJ1-6; D uncertain. The germline V and J ends were trimmed by 0 bases and 2 bases, with 13 bases remaining between them. CDR3 length: 18 amino acids. Germline lookup yields CDR1 KGHDR and CDR2 SFDVKD. Written as DNA, the CDR3 is TGTGCCACCAGTGATTTGCTTTGTAGGACTACCTATAATTCACCCCTCCACTTT. Its protein product is CATSDLLCRTTYNSPLHF.

V and J are TRBV28 and TRBJ2-7; TRBD1 matches at 10 bases. Per the germline V gene, CDR1 is MDHEN and CDR2 is SYDVKM. The trim removed 5 bases at V and 5 bases at J, leaving 12 bases unmatched. This CDR3 contains 16 residues. The CDR3 here is CASSPSMGQGKNEQYF. The CDR3 DNA sequence: TGTGCCAGCAGTCCCTCTATGGGACAGGGGAAAAACGAGCAGTACTTC.

The V and J genes are TRBV10-3 and TRBJ1-2; D is possibly TRBD1 (6 bases). CDR1 and CDR2 from the germline V gene are ENHRY and SYGVKD. This CDR3 has 17 amino acids. With 0 bases removed from V and 0 bases from J, the gap between germline ends came to 14 bases. CDR3 protein: CAISESPTGKANYGYTF. CDR3 DNA: TGTGCCATCAGTGAGTCTCCCACAGGGAAAGCTAACTATGGCTACACCTTC.

V gene TRBV4-1 combines with J gene TRBJ2-3; 13 nucleotides match TRBD2. Germline V CDR1 and CDR2: MGHRA, YSYEKL. With V trimmed by 1 base and J by 5 bases, 3 bases remained unmatched. The CDR3 runs 16 residues. In DNA form, the CDR3 reads TGCGCCAGCAGCCAAGCCCGACTAGCGGGAGGAGATACGCAGTATTTT. Its translation is CASSQARLAGGDTQYF.

This clone was detected only a few times. The chain employs TRBV9 and TRBJ2-2, with D perhaps matching TRBD1 (7 bases). The CDR3 is made up of 18 amino acids. V was trimmed by 3 bases and J by 1 base, leaving 19 bases between them. Germline V gives CDR1 SGDLS, CDR2 YYNGEE. CDR3 protein: CASSAGDSTNLNTGELFF. Written as DNA, the CDR3 is TGTGCCAGCAGCGCGGGGGACAGTACGAATTTGAACACCGGGGAGCTGTTTTTT. The full variable domain, with the rest looked up from reference TRBV9 and TRBJ2-2, is DSGVTQTPKHLITATGQRVTLRCSPRSGDLSVYWYQQSLDQGLQFLIQYYNGEERAKGNILERFSAQQFPDLHSELNLSSLELGDSALYFCASSAGDSTNLNTGELFFGEGSRLTVL.

This clone has a handful of counts. The chain links TRBV6-6 to TRBJ1-6; 7 nucleotides align to TRBD1. With 6 bases clipped from V and 4 bases from J, the junction kept 6 bases outside the gene matches. Germline CDR1 is MNHNY and CDR2 is SVGAGI (reference sequence). This CDR3 has 15 residues. CDR3 loop: CASREPGQYNSPLHF. CDR3 sequence (DNA): TGTGCCAGCAGAGAACCGGGACAGTATAATTCACCCCTCCACTTT.

This rearrangement joins TRBV6-6 to TRBJ2-2; 10 bases fit TRBD1. The V and J ends lost 4 bases and 8 bases, in that order; junction bases with no gene match: 4. Per the germline V gene, CDR1 is MNHNY and CDR2 is SVGAGI (reference sequence). This CDR3 has 14 residues. Here the CDR3 reads CASSWDRGRGELFF. The CDR3 DNA follows: TGTGCCAGCAGTTGGGACAGGGGCAGGGGGGAGCTGTTTTTT.

For this clone: Other DNA sequences of this sample code for an identical CDR3. The chain employs TRBV29-1 and TRBJ1-5, with TRBD1 as a possible D gene (6 bases). The CDR3 totals 14 residues. V was cut by 4 bases and J by 2 bases, with 12 bases left in between. Per germline, CDR1 SQVTM and CDR2 ANQGSEA. CDR3 region: CSVATGSGNQPQHF. The CDR3 region has the DNA TGCAGCGTTGCAACAGGGTCTGGCAATCAGCCCCAGCATTTT.

This chain connects TRBV18 to TRBJ2-1, with 11 bases lining up with TRBD1. Unmatched junction bases numbered 10, after V lost 10 bases and J lost 2 bases. In germline, CDR1 is KGHSH, CDR2 LQKENI. This CDR3 has 16 residues. The CDR3 here is CANRTGGPFAYNEQFF. The CDR3 nucleotides are TGTGCCAACAGGACAGGGGGCCCTTTCGCCTACAATGAGCAGTTCTTC.

The rearrangement links TRBV5-1 to TRBJ2-2; tentatively, D is TRBD1 (6 bases). Germline V lookup: CDR1 SGHRS, CDR2 YFSETQ. Deletions cut 5 bases from V and 6 bases from J, with 17 bases between. The CDR3 has 15 amino acids. The CDR3 nucleotides read TGCGCCAGCAGTTTGCAACAGGGTTCGTCCGGGGAGCTGTTTTTT. As protein: CASSLQQGSSGELFF.

The V gene is TRBV5-4, the J gene TRBJ2-1; 10 positions match TRBD2. V shed 4 bases and J 5 bases; nucleotides not matched to a gene: 3. In germline, CDR1 is SGHNT, CDR2 YYREEE (reference sequence). The CDR3 consists of 14 residues. This chain's CDR3 is CASSTGLADNEQFF. CDR3 DNA sequence: TGTGCCAGCAGCACCGGACTAGCGGACAATGAGCAGTTCTTC.